This section outlines one TCR beta chain sequence together with its context. This receptor's antigen is unknown. The input lacks base qualities; no much larger clone sits a single base away. The sample originates from a study of blood T cell repertoires in COVID-19 (dated by TCRdb to 2020 to 2022). Regarding the study in general: Samples covering the acute and convalescent phases of COVID-19 were provided by collaborators in the United States, Italy and Spain. The dataset comprised deeply sampled blood TCRbeta repertoires from subjects exposed to, actively infected with, or recovered from COVID-19. A de-identified subject ID, COVID-19 status, age in years and sex were almost always included in the sample metadata. The material from the prospective study consisted of cDNA or gDNA derived from T cells, B-cell-depleted T cells, or PBMCs. The samples were drawn from two sources: the first 160 participants of the ongoing ImmuneRACE study, and 950 to 1,500 subjects contributed by 6 global collaborators. The repertoires were released in a freely available public database intended as a resource for research on the immune response to SARS-CoV-2. Where HLA class I and class II types were available, the types were taken from metadata supplied by the sample provider, not from assay-based typing. Summary of the overall study and its limitations: The amount of clinical and demographic metadata varied by source and participant and was provided uncurated.

Including cysteine and phenylalanine, the CDR3 has 11 amino acids. This entry keeps only the CDR3 DNA: 33 bases, framed from base 1. V and J lose 4 bases and 13 bases, and a span of 10 bases separates them. CDR1 and CDR2 are read off the germline V gene as SNHLY and FYNNEI. Each collaborating institution followed its own protocols to collect whole blood in K2EDTA tubes. For TCRbeta analysis, collaborators shipped samples in one of three forms: frozen whole blood, isolated PBMCs, or DNA extracted from either of those sample types. TCRbeta CDR3 regions were amplified from genomic DNA by means of the immunoSEQ Assay, a bias-controlled multiplex PCR. As for how the authors treated the data: Nucleated cell counts per sample were estimated from amplification of reference gene primers within the assay. To quantify the absolute abundance of each unique TCRbeta CDR3 rearrangement, sequence reads were collapsed and filtered. For each sample, productive Simpson clonality was calculated by taking the square root of Simpson's diversity index across productive rearrangements. The immuneACCESS repertoire file appears here via TCRdb, limited to in-frame rearrangements. These files lack a portion of the clones; in checked studies, under half of the deficit traces to unresolved V genes, and the cause of the others is not known. V and J calls and clone size are those listed in that table; D and trimming were worked out from the DNA. Counted in this sample were fewer than 200,000 clones; around 79% of them appeared once. Clones ranked in the top ten supply roughly 25% of the sample.

The chain was built from TRBV2 and TRBJ1-4; no D gene call is confident. This clonotype was sampled from a woman aged 70-85 years with acute or convalescent COVID-19. The sequencing input was peripheral blood. The bases are TGTGCCAGCAGTGTAGAGGAGACACTGTTTTTT. It translates to CASSVEETLFF.